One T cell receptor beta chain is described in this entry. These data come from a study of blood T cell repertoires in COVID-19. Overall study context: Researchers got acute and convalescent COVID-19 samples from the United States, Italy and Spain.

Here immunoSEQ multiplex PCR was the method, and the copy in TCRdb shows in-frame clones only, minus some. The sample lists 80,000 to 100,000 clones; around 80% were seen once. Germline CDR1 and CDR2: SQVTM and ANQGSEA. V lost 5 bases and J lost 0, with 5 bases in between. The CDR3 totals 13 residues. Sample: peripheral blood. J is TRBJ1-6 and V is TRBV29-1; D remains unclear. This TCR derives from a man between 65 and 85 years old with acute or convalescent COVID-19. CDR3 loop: CSVKSSYNSPLHF. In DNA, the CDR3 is TGCAGCGTTAAGAGCTCCTATAATTCACCCCTCCACTTT.